The clone carrying this TCR beta chain appeared many times. The antigen remains unidentified. Amplification targeted TCR beta CDR3 regions from RNA transcripts. The HTBI primer set served for first-round RT-PCR of the TCR CDR3. TCRdb re-called the multiplex PCR reads with MiXCR, one entry per CDR3 protein. The data contain about 200,000 distinct CDR3 sequences, over 15% of them seen just once; the ten biggest clones take up roughly 53%. The CDR3 extends over 16 amino acids. The germline V and J ends were trimmed by 0 bases and 5 bases, with 16 bases remaining between them. CDR1 and CDR2 from the germline V gene are LNHNV and YYDKDF (reference sequence). This specimen belongs to a study of T cells in Graves' hyperthyroidism and ophthalmopathy. Study overall: Peripheral blood was obtained at initial diagnosis, preceding any treatment.

Study conclusions and caveats: Model output signaled ophthalmopathy a median about seven months ahead of onset.

The chain joins TRBV15 to TRBJ2-5, with D hard to call. The sequencing input was blood. The TCR comes from a man aged 45-65 years with Graves' hyperthyroidism. CDR3 loop: CATSRDLAGGRETQYF. For the CDR3, the DNA is TGTGCCACCAGCAGAGACTTGGCAGGTGGAAGGGAGACCCAGTACTTC.